This T cell receptor beta chain appears in the sequencing data of a study of blood T cell repertoires in COVID-19. Overall study: Material from acute and convalescent COVID-19 was sourced from the United States, Italy and Spain. In each case, the material was cDNA or gDNA derived from T cells, B-cell-depleted T cells, or PBMCs.

With 6 bases clipped from V and 1 base from J, the junction kept 7 bases outside the gene matches. CDR3 length: 15 residues. CDR1 and CDR2 from the germline V gene are LNHDA and SQIVND (reference sequence). Per the study methods: Reference gene primer amplification gave nucleated cell count estimates. Produced via immunoSEQ multiplex PCR; TCRdb's table is partial and in-frame only. That table furnishes V, J and clone size, whereas the DNA furnished D and trimming. The repertoire holds tens of thousands of clones, nearly 90% seen once, with less than 2% in the top ten. This chain links TRBV19 with TRBJ1-1; 8 bases map to TRBD1. The clonotype originates from a man aged 55 to 70 with acute or convalescent COVID-19. The sequenced material came from peripheral blood. The CDR3 sequence is CASSVRDRPNTEAFF. The CDR3, as DNA: TGTGCCAGTAGCGTCCGGGACAGGCCGAACACTGAAGCTTTCTTT. Looking up the rest from reference TRBV19 and TRBJ1-1 gives the full variable domain: DGGITQSPKYLFRKEGQNVTLSCEQNLNHDAMYWYRQDPGQGLRLIYYSQIVNDFQKGDIAEGYSVSREKKESFPLTVTSAQKNPTAFYLCASSVRDRPNTEAFFGQGTRLTVV.